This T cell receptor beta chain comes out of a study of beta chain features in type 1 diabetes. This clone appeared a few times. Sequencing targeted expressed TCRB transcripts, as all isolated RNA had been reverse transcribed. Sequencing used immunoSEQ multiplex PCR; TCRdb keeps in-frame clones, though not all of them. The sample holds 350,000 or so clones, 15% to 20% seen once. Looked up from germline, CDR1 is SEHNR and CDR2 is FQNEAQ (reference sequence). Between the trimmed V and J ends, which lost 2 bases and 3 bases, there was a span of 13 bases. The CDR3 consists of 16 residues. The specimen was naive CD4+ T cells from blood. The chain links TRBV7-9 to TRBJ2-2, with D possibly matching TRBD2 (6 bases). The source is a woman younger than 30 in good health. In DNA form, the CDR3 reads TGTGCCAGCAGCTTAAGGCAGGGAGGCGACACCGGGGAGCTGTTTTTT. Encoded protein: CASSLRQGGDTGELFF. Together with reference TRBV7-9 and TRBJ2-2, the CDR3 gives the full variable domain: DTGVSQNPRHKITKRGQNVTFRCDPISEHNRLYWYRQTLGQGPEFLTYFQNEAQLEKSRLLSDRFSAERPKGSFSTLEIQRTEQGDSAMYLCASSLRQGGDTGELFFGEGSRLTVL.